This T cell receptor beta chain was retrieved from a study of blood T cell repertoires in COVID-19. Study-wide context: Spain, Italy and the United States supplied samples that represented acute and convalescent COVID-19. PBMCs, B-cell-depleted T cells, or T cells provided the cDNA or gDNA that made up the material.

In the source study's methods: It was from reference gene primer amplification that nucleated cell counts were estimated. TCRdb keeps only in-frame clones here, not all; method: immunoSEQ multiplex PCR. The V and J calls and the clone size are those of that table, but D and trimming were determined from the DNA. The table records 140,000 to 150,000 clones, 80% of them present only once. Per germline, CDR1 SGHTA and CDR2 FQGNSA. This CDR3 is 16 amino acids long. V gave up 2 bases and J gave up 4 bases, with 15 bases separating them. The specimen was peripheral blood. This TCR came from a woman between 45 and 60 years old with acute or convalescent COVID-19. The chain couples TRBV7-2 to TRBJ2-4; D not resolved. Here the CDR3 reads CASSLWPLDLKNIQYF. The CDR3 coding sequence is TGTGCCAGCAGCTTATGGCCCCTAGACTTAAAAAACATTCAGTACTTC.